This T cell receptor (beta chain) is drawn from a study of monozygotic twins with cystic fibrosis. Study details: Library input was around 3.1 micrograms of fragmented DNA, with 15 PCR cycles. General study results and limits: Shared CDR3 numbers were not associated with age, concordance or severity. Monozygotic CF twins shared more identical nucleotide clonotypes than unrelated patients. Low clonality (median roughly 0.01) suggested a mostly naive repertoire.

In the case of this clone: What it recognizes is unknown.

Assay used: immunoSEQ multiplex PCR; TCRdb lists only in-frame clones, some missing. The sample has 30,000 to 45,000 clones; around 82% are singletons. The CDR3 has 15 residues. The V end lost 1 base, the J end lost 0 bases, and 5 bases lay between the germline ends. Germline-derived CDR1 and CDR2 are SGHDT and YYEEEE. This sequence originates from a girl aged 2 to 10 with cystic fibrosis. Sequenced input: blood. The chain couples TRBV5-6 to TRBJ2-6; unclear D gene. The CDR3 sequence: CASSLLASGANVLTF. For the CDR3, the DNA is TGTGCCAGCAGCTTGCTTGCCTCTGGGGCCAACGTCCTGACTTTC.